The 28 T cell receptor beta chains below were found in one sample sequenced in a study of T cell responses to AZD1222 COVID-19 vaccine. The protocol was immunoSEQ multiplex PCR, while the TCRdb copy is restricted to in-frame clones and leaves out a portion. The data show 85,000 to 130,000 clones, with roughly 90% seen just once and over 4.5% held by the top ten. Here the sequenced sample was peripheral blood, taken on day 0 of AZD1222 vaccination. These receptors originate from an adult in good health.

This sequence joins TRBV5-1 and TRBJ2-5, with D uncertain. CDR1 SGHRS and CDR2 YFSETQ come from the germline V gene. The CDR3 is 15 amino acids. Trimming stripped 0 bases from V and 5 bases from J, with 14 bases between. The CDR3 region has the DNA TGCGCCAGCAGCTTGGCGGTGGGAAGGAAGGAGACCCAGTACTTC. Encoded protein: CASSLAVGRKETQYF.

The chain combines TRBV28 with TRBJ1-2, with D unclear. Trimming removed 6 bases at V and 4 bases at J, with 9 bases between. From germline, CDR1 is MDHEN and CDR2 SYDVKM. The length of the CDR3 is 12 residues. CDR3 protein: CASSLEGYGYTF. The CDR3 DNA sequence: TGTGCCAGCAGCTTGGAAGGCTATGGCTACACCTTC.

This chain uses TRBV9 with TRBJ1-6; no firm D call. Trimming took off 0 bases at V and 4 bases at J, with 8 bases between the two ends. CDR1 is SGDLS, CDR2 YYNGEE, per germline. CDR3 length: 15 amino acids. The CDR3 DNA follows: TGTGCCAGCAGCGTAGATCCCAGTTATAATTCACCCCTCCACTTT. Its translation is CASSVDPSYNSPLHF.

CDR3 in DNA: TGTGCCAGCAAATCCTCTCGGACAGGGGTGACTGAAGCTTTCTTT. It specifies CASKSSRTGVTEAFF. The chain uses TRBV6-6 and TRBJ1-1, with 9 bases identical to TRBD1. The CDR3 totals 15 residues. The germline gives CDR1 MNHNY, CDR2 SVGAGI (reference sequence). Trimming at V came to 7 bases and at J to 5 bases, leaving 11 bases not matched to a gene.

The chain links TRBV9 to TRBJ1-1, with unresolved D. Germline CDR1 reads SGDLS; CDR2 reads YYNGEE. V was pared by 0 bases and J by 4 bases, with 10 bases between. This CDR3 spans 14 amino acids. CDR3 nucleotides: TGTGCCAGCAGCGTAGATGGGTTGGGCACTGAAGCTTTCTTT. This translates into CASSVDGLGTEAFF.

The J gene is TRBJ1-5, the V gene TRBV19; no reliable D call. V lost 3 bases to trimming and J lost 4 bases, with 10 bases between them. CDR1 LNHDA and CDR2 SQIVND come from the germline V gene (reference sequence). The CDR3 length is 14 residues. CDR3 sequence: CASSIWAANQPQHF. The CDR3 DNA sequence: TGTGCCAGTAGTATTTGGGCAGCAAATCAGCCCCAGCATTTT.

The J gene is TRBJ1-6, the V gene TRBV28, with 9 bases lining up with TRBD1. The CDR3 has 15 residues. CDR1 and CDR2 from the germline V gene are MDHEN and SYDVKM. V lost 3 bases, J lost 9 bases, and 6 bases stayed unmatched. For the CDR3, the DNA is TGTGCCAGCAGTTTTGCTGGGACAGGGAGTTCACCCCTCCACTTT. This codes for CASSFAGTGSSPLHF.

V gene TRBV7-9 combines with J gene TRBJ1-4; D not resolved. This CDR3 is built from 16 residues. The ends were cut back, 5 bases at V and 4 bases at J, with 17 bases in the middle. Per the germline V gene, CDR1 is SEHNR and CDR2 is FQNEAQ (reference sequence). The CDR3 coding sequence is TGTGCCAGCAGCCTCAGCCGGGCAGGATATAATGAAAAACTGTTTTTT. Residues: CASSLSRAGYNEKLFF.

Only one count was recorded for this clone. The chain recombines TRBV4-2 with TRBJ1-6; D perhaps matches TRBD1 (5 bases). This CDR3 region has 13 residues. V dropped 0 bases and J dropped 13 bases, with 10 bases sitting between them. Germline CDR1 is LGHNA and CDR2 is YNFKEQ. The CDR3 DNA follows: TGTGCCAGCAGCCAAGATCAGGGTCCTCCCCTCCACTTT. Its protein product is CASSQDQGPPLHF.

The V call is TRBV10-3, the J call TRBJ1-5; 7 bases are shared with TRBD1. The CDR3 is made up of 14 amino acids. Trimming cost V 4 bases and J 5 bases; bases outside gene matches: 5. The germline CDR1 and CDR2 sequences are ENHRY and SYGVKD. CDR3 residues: CAISATDRDQPQHF. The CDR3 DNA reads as TGTGCCATCAGTGCTACTGACAGGGATCAGCCCCAGCATTTT.

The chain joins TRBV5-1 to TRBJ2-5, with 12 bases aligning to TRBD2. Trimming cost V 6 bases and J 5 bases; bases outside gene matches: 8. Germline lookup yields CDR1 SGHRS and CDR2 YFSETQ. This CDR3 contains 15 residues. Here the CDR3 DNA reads TGCGCCAGCACTGTGACTAGCGGGAGTTTCGAGACCCAGTACTTC. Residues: CASTVTSGSFETQYF. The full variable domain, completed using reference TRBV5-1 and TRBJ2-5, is KAGVTQTPRYLIKTRGQQVTLSCSPISGHRSVSWYQQTPGQGLQFLFEYFSETQRNKGNFPGRFSGRQFSNSRSEMNVSTLELGDSALYLCASTVTSGSFETQYFGPGTRLLVL.

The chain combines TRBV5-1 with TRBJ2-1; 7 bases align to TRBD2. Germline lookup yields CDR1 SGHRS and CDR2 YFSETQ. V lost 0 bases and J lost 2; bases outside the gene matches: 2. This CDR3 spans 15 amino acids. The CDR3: CASSLGAGAYNEQFF. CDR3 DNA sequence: TGCGCCAGCAGCTTGGGGGCGGGAGCCTACAATGAGCAGTTCTTC.

The CDR3 DNA follows: TGTGCCAGCAGTTACGGCAGGGGGCTGATGAACACTGAAGCTTTCTTT. Protein product: CASSYGRGLMNTEAFF. The chain combines TRBV6-5 with TRBJ1-1; 8 positions agree with TRBD1. The V segment lost 2 bases and the J segment 0 bases; nucleotides outside the gene matches: 5. From germline, CDR1 is MNHEY and CDR2 SVGAGI. The CDR3 spans 16 residues.

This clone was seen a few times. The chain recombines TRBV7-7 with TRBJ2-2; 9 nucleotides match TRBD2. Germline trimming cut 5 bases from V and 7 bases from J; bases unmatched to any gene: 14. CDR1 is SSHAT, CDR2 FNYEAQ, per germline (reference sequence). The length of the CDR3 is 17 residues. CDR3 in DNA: TGTGCCAGCAGCGTTAGCATTGGCGGGAGGGCCGGCGGGGAGCTGTTTTTT. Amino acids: CASSVSIGGRAGGELFF.

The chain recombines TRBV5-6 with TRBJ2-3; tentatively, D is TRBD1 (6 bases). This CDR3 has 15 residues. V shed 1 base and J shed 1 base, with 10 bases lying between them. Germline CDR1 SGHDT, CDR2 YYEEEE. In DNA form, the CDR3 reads TGTGCCAGCAGCTTGTCCCACAGGGGCACAGATACGCAGTATTTT. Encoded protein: CASSLSHRGTDTQYF.

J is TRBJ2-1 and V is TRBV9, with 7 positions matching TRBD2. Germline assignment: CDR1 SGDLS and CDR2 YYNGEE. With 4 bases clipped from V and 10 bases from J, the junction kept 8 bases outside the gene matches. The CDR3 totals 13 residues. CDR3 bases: TGTGCCAGCAGCTCCCGCGGGGGACGGGAGCAGTTCTTC. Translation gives CASSSRGGREQFF.

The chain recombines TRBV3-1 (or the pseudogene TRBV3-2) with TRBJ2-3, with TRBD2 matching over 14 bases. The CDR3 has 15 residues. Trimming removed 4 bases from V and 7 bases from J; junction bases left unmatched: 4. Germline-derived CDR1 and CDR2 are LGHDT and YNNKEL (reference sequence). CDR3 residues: CASSPGTSGSNTQYF. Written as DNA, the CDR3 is TGTGCCAGCAGCCCGGGGACTAGCGGGAGTAATACGCAGTATTTT.

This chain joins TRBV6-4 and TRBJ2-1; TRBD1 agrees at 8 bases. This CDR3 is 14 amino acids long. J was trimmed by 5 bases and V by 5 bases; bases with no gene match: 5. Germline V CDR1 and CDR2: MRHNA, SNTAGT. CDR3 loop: CASSRDRIDNEQFF. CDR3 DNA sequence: TGTGCCAGCAGTCGGGACAGGATTGACAATGAGCAGTTCTTC.

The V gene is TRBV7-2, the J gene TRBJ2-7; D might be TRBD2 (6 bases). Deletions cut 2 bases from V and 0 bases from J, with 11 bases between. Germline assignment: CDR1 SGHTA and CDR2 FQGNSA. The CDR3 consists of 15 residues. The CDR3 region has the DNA TGTGCCAGCAGCTTAAGTCCTAGCGTCTCCTACGAGCAGTACTTC. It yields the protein CASSLSPSVSYEQYF.

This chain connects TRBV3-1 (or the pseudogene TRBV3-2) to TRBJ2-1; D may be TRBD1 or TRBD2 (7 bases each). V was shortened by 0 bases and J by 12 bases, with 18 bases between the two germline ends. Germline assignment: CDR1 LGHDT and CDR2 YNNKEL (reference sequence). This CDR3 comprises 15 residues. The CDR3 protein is CASSQDGRGRLGQFF. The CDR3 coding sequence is TGTGCCAGCAGCCAAGATGGGAGGGGGCGATTGGGGCAGTTCTTC.

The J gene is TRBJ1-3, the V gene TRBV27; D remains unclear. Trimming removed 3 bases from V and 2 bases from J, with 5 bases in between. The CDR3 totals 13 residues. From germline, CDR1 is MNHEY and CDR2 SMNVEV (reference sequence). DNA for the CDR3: TGTGCCAGCAGTTTTCTTCCTGGAAACACCATATATTTT. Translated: CASSFLPGNTIYF.

The DNA of the CDR3 is TGTGCCAGCAGCTTAGTAACAGGGAACTATGGCTACACCTTC. It yields the protein CASSLVTGNYGYTF. The chain couples TRBV7-2 to TRBJ1-2, with D perhaps matching TRBD1 (6 bases). Trimming removed 1 base from V and 2 bases from J, with 8 bases in between. The CDR3 length is 14 residues. CDR1 and CDR2 (germline): SGHTA, FQGNSA.

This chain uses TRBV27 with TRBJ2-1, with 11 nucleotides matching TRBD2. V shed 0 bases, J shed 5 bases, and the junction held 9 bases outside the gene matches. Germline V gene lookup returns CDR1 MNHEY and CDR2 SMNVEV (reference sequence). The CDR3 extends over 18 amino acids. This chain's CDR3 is CASSLSPLAGVWDNEQFF. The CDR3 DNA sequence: TGTGCCAGCAGTTTATCGCCACTAGCGGGGGTATGGGACAATGAGCAGTTCTTC.

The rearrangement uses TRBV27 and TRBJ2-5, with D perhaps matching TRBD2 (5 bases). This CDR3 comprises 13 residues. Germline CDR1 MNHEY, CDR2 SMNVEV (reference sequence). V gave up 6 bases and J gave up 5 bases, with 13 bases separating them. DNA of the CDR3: TGTGCCAGCAGCAATAGCGTTTTGGAGACCCAGTACTTC. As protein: CASSNSVLETQYF.

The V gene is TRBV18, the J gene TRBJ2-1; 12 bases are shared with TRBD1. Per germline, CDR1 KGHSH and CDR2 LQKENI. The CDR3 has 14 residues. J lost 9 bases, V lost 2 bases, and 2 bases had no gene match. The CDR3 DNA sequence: TGTGCCAGCTCACCAAGGGACAGGGGGCTTGAGCAGTTCTTC. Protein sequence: CASSPRDRGLEQFF.

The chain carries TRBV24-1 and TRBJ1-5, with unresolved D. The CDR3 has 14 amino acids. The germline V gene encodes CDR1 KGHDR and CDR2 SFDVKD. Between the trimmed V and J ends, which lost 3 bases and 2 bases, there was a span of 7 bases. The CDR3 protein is CATSDRVGNQPQHF. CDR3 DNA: TGTGCCACCAGTGATCGGGTGGGCAATCAGCCCCAGCATTTT.

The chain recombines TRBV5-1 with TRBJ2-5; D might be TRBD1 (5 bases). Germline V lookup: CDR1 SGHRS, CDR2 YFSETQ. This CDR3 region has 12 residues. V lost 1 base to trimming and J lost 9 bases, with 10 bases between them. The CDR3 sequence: CASSLQGSAQYF. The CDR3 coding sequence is TGCGCCAGCAGCTTGCAGGGATCAGCCCAGTACTTC.

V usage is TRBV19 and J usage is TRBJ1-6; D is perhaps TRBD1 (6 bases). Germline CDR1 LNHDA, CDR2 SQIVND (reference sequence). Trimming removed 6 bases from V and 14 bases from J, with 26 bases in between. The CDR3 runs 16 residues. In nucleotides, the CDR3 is TGTGCCAGTAGAAATACCCTGGACGGGGGCCTGGGAGCCCTCCACTTT. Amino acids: CASRNTLDGGLGALHF.